What follows is one T cell receptor beta chain and its context. This sample was included in a study of blood T cell repertoires in COVID-19. Study-level background: Both acute and convalescent COVID-19 samples were obtained from the United States, Italy and Spain. T cells, B-cell-depleted T cells, or PBMCs supplied cDNA or gDNA.

The authors' processing: For nucleated cells, counts were estimated from reference gene primer amplification. Data came from immunoSEQ multiplex PCR; TCRdb stores just in-frame clones and leaves some out. The V and J calls and clone size are taken from that table; D and trimming were inferred from the DNA. The data contain about 140,000 clones, about 87% of them seen just once; the ten biggest clones take up over 9.5%. The origin of this receptor is a man aged 60 to 69 with active or convalescent COVID-19. Sequenced input: peripheral blood.

CDR3 nucleotides: TGTGCCAGTAGCCCCCGAGGCCAGGGAGGGGGGGAAAAACTGTTTTTT. As protein: CASSPRGQGGGEKLFF. J is TRBJ1-4 and V is TRBV19, with a weak D call TRBD1 (6 bases). The CDR3 consists of 16 residues. Germline CDR1 is LNHDA and CDR2 is SQIVND (reference sequence). V gave up 6 bases and J gave up 8 bases, with 22 bases separating them.